This entry features one TCR beta chain sequence. This clonotype was seen at least ten times. Its antigen has not been determined. The input lacks base qualities; no much larger clone sits a single base away. In the paper's terms, the time point label means: persistent/refractory GD, antithyroid drugs over 5 years with positive TRAb. For both TCR sequencing and RNA sequencing, RNA was extracted from PBMCs using TRIzol. The diagnosis of Graves' disease followed American Thyroid Association guidelines. Patients for the study were recruited at an endocrinology department in Xi'an, China. Each patient gave approximately 9.7 milliliters of peripheral blood, collected in an EDTA anticoagulant tube. Ficoll Paque Plus density gradient separation was used to isolate PBMCs, and no further T cell sorting was done. An Agilent 2100 Bioanalyzer and agarose gel were used to assess RNA quality, and a NanoDrop 2000 was used to measure RNA concentration.

CDR1 and CDR2, looked up from the germline V gene, are SGHRS and YFSETQ. Reading from cysteine to phenylalanine, the CDR3 counts 16 amino acids. The only DNA kept is the CDR3, 48 bases in frame from the first base. V lost 1 base and J lost 2 bases; the stretch between them is 12 bases long. The data derive from a study of regulatory T cells in long-lasting Graves disease (dated by TCRdb to the early 2020s). In the study overall: Persistent Graves' disease was defined as antithyroid drug treatment for over 5 years with persistently positive TSH receptor autoantibodies. The study was registered as a clinical trial and conducted in China. Persistent Graves' disease patients were compared with newly diagnosed Graves' disease patients by peripheral blood TCR sequencing and RNA sequencing. A total of around 35 samples were covered by TCR sequencing, comprising roughly 13 persistent and about 20 newly diagnosed Graves' disease patients. Antithyroid drugs had been taken for 8.5 to 13 years on average by persistent Graves' disease patients in the clinical cohort. The study at large found these results: Only the TCR beta chain was sequenced and analyzed. Peripheral blood alone was examined, since thyroid tissue, which constituted the primary lesion, could not be accessed. Persistent disease showed preferential use of TRBV28, TRBJ1-2 and TRBJ2-5, whereas newly diagnosed disease favored TRBV20-1 and TRBJ2-1. The small sample size was acknowledged by the authors as a limitation that may reduce accuracy. A larger number of public clonotypes was shared among persistent patients (fewer than 3,000) than among newly diagnosed patients (over 850). Lower TCR Shannon entropy and fewer highly expanded clones were observed in persistent Graves' disease patients than in newly diagnosed patients, which suggested clonal expansion.

Library method: multiplex PCR. Sequencer: Illumina HiSeq 4000. iRepertoire HTBI primers and Arm-PCR amplification of CDR3 regions were used to construct TCR beta libraries. Before sequencing, the PCR products underwent gel purification. Concerning the study's data processing: Across samples, roughly 60 TRBV and roughly 15 TRBJ segments were identified and used for gene usage analysis of CDR3 amino acid clonotypes. COPE and FqMerger were used to merge filtered high-quality paired reads into contigs. BLAST was used to align contigs to IMGT TRBV, TRBD and TRBJ reference genes, and CDR3 was defined according to IMGT. Any clonotype with a frequency above 0.1% was classified as a highly expanded clone. Shannon entropy was used to measure repertoire diversity, and the Gini coefficient was used to measure V-J evenness. Clonotypes shared by more than one individual were considered public. The raw public reads went through TCRdb reprocessing: fastp at Q25, MiXCR clone calling, in-frame beta chains kept. Rows are combined by CDR3 protein, so each entry shows the most common genes and DNA. TCRdb, not the authors, supplied the V and J calls. The table for this sample lists 350,000 to 500,000 distinct CDR3 sequences; 20% to 25% of them were counted only once. Roughly an eighth of the sample is in the top ten clones.

The sequencing used peripheral blood mononuclear cells (PBMCs), collected when the disease was refractory, from a patient treated with antithyroid drugs. The chain uses TRBV5-1 and TRBJ2-2; 5 matching bases give a weak D call of TRBD2. This TCR was sampled from a female donor with Graves disease. The CDR3 protein: CASSLNRRGNTGELFF. The sequenced DNA is TGCGCCAGCAGCTTGAACCGTCGGGGAAACACCGGGGAGCTGTTTTTT.